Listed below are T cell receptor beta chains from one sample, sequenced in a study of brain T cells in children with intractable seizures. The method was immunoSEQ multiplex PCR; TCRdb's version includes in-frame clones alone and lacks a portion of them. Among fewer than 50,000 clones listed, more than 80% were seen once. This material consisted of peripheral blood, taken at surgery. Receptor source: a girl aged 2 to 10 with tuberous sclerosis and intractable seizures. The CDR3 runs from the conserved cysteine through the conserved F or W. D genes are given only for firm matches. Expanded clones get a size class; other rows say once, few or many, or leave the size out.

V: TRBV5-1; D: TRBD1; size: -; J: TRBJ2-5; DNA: TGCGCCAGCAGCTTGTCCAGGACAGGGTCGGGAGAGACCCAGTACTTC; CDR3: CASSLSRTGSGETQYF
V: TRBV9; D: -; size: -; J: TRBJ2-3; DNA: TGTGCCAGCAGCACCTCCGGGACCACAGATACGCAGTATTTT; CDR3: CASSTSGTTDTQYF
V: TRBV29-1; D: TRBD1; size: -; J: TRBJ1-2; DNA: TGCAGCGTACTACCCCCGGGACAGGAGTTTAATGGCTACACCTTC; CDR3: CSVLPPGQEFNGYTF
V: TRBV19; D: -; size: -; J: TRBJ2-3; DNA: TGTGCCAGTACTCGGGGGCCGAGCACAGATACGCAGTATTTT; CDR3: CASTRGPSTDTQYF
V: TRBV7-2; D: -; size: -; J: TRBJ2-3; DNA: TGTGCCAGCAGCTTAGCGGGCGCCGGTAGCACAGATACGCAGTATTTT; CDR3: CASSLAGAGSTDTQYF
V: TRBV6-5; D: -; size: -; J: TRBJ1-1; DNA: TGTGCCAGCATGGTTGGGGTGAGGAACACTGAAGCTTTCTTT; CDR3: CASMVGVRNTEAFF
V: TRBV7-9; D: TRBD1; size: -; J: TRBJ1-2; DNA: TGTGCCAGCAGCCTAGCCATCGGGACAGGGGATGGCTACACCTTC; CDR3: CASSLAIGTGDGYTF
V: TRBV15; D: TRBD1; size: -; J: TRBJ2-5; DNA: TGTGCCACCAGCAGAGAACAGGGGAAGGGAGAGACCCAGTACTTC; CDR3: CATSREQGKGETQYF
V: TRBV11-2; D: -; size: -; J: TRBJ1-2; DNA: TGTGCCAGCAGCTTAAGTGGCAAGTCATCGCTCGGCTACACCTTC; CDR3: CASSLSGKSSLGYTF
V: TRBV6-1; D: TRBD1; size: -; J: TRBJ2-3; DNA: TGTGCCAGCAGTGAAGGAGGGACAGGGGGCCTGGTAGATACGCAGTATTTT; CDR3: CASSEGGTGGLVDTQYF
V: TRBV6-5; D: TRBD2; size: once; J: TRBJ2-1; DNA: TGTGCCAGCAGTTACGTAGCGGGGGGGCACTACAATGAGCAGTTCTTC; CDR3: CASSYVAGGHYNEQFF
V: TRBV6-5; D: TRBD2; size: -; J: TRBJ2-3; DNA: TGTGCCAGCTCGGCGGGGGAGGCGGATACGCAGTATTTT; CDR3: CASSAGEADTQYF
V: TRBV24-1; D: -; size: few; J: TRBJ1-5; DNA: TGTGCCACCAGTGAAAATAGCAATCAGCCCCAGCATTTT; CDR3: CATSENSNQPQHF
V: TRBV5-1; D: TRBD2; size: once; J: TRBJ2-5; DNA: TGCGCCAGCAGCTTGGCCAGACTAGCGGGGCGGTACCAAGAGACCCAGTACTTC; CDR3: CASSLARLAGRYQETQYF
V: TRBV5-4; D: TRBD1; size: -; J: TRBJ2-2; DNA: TGTGCCAGCAGCCAACCACAGGGGGCGAACACCGGGGAGCTGTTTTTT; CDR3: CASSQPQGANTGELFF
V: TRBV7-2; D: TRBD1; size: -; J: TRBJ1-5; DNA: TGTGCCAGCAGCTTAGGTGGCAGGGGGGGACAGCCCCAGCATTTT; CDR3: CASSLGGRGGQPQHF
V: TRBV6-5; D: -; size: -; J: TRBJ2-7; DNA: TGTGCCAGCTTTAGGAAGGGGGGCGAAGGCGAGCAGTACTTC; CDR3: CASFRKGGEGEQYF
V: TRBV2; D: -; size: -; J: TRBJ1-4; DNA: TGTGCCACTCCTGGGGGGAGTGGTGAAAAACTGTTTTTT; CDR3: CATPGGSGEKLFF
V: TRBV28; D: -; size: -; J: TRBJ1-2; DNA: TGTGCCAGCGCGGACAGCAACTATGGCTACACCTTC; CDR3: CASADSNYGYTF
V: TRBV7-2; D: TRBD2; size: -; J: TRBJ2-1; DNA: TGTGCCAGCAGCCGGACTAGCGGGGGTGAATACAATGAGCAGTTCTTC; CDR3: CASSRTSGGEYNEQFF
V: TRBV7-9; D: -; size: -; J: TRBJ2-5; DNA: TGTGCCAGCAGCACACTCAGAACGGGGGCGGCTAAAGAGACCCAGTACTTC; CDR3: CASSTLRTGAAKETQYF
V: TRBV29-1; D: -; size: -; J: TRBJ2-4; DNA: TGCAGCGTTGACGGGCCAAACATTCAGTACTTC; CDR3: CSVDGPNIQYF
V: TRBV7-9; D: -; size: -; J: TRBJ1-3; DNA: TGTGCCAGCAGCCCTCGGCGGGCAGAAGCTGGAAACACCATATATTTT; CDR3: CASSPRRAEAGNTIYF
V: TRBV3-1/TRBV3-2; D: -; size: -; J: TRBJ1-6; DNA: TGTGCCAGCAGCCCTCCGCCGCGGGGACATTCACCCCTCCACTTT; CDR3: CASSPPPRGHSPLHF
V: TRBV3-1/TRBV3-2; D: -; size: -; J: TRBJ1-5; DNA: TGTGCCAGCAGCCTCGGCCGTAATCAGCCCCAGCATTTT; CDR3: CASSLGRNQPQHF
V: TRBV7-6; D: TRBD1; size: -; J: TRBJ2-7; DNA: TGTGCCAGCAGCATAGGGACAGGGGGCTACGAGCAGTACTTC; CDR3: CASSIGTGGYEQYF
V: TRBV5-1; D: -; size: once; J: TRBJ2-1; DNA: TGCGCCAGCAGCTTGTATGGACTCAGGGGAGGTAATGAGCAGTTCTTC; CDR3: CASSLYGLRGGNEQFF
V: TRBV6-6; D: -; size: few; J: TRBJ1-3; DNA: -; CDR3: CASSSSTAPGNTIYF
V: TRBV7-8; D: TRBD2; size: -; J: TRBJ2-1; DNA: TGTGCCAGCAGCCAACTAGCGGGGGGGTTTGATGATGAGCAGTTCTTC; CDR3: CASSQLAGGFDDEQFF
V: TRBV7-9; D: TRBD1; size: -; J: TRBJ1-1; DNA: TGTGCCAGCAGCCCCCAGACAGGGTCGAACACTGAAGCTTTCTTT; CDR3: CASSPQTGSNTEAFF
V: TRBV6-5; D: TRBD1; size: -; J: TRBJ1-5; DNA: TGTGCCAGCAGTACATTAACAGGGGGAATTGGTCCCCAGCATTTT; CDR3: CASSTLTGGIGPQHF
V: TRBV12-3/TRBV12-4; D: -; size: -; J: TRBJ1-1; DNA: TGTGCCAGCAGTTTATGGATGACTGAAGCTTTCTTT; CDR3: CASSLWMTEAFF
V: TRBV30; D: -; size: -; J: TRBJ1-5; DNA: TGTGCCTGGAGCAAAGTGGGGGTGGATCAGCCCCAGCATTTT; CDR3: CAWSKVGVDQPQHF
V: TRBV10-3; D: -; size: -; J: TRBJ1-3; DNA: TGTGCCATCAGTGAAGGAGGGCCCGACTTGTCTGGAAACACCATATATTTT; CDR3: CAISEGGPDLSGNTIYF
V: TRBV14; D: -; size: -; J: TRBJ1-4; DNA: TGTGCCAGCAGCCAAGTTTACCCCCCAGGGGATGAAAAACTGTTTTTT; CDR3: CASSQVYPPGDEKLFF
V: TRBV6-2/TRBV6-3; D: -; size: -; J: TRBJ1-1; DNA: TGTGCCAGCAGTTCAGACAGGAGTTCTATGAACACTGAAGCTTTCTTT; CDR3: CASSSDRSSMNTEAFF
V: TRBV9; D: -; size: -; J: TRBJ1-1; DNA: TGTGCCAGCAGCGTTAGAGACGATGGGGCTGAAGCTTTCTTT; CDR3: CASSVRDDGAEAFF
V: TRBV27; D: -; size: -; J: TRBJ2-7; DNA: TGTGCCAGCGGGGCAGTTGGGGGTCCCTACGAGCAGTACTTC; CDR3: CASGAVGGPYEQYF
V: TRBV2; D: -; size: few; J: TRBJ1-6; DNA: TGTGCCAGCAGGGAGGGTGACAATTCACCCCTCCACTTT; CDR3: CASREGDNSPLHF
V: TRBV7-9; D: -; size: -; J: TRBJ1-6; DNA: TGTGCCAGCAGCTTAGTAGACAGCCCTAATTCACCCCTCCACTTT; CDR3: CASSLVDSPNSPLHF
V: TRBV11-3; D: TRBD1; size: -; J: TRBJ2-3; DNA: TGTGCCAGCAGCTTAGGACAGGGGAAAGATACGCAGTATTTT; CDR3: CASSLGQGKDTQYF
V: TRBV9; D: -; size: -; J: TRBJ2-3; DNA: TGTGCCAGCAGCGTAGTGGGATTCAACACAGATACGCAGTATTTT; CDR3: CASSVVGFNTDTQYF
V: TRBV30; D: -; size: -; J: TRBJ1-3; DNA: TGTGCCTGGAGTGTAATACGGGGAAACACCATATATTTT; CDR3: CAWSVIRGNTIYF
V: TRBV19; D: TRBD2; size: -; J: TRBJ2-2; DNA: TGTGCCAGTAGTATAGTAGCGGGGGCTCCGGGGGAGCTGTTTTTT; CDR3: CASSIVAGAPGELFF
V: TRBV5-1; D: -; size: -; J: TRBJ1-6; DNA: TGCGCCAGCAGCTTGGGTCAGGGGCAGGCAGGTTCACCCCTCCACTTT; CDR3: CASSLGQGQAGSPLHF
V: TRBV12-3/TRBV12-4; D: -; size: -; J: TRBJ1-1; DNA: TGTGCCAGCAGTCCGCAGGGGAACACTGAAGCTTTCTTT; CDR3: CASSPQGNTEAFF
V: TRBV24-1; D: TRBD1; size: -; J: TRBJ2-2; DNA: TGTGCCACCAGTGATCCTGCGGGACAGGGAAAAACCGGGGAGCTGTTTTTT; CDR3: CATSDPAGQGKTGELFF
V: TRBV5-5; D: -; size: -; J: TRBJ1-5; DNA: TGTGCCAGCAGCTGGGGGGGGGACAATCAGCCCCAGCATTTT; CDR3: CASSWGGDNQPQHF
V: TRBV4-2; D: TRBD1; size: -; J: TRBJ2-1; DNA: TGTGCCAGCAGCCAAGAGGACAGGCAATACAATGAGCAGTTCTTC; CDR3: CASSQEDRQYNEQFF
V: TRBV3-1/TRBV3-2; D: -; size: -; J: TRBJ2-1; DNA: TGTGCCAGCAGCCAAGTATTGAACGGTGAGCAGTTCTTC; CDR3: CASSQVLNGEQFF
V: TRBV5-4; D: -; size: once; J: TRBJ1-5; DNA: TGTGCCAGCAGCTTGGACAGGGATCAGCCCCAGCATTTT; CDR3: CASSLDRDQPQHF
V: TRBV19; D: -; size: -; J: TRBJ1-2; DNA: TGTGCCAGTAGTAGTTCGACCTATGGCTACACCTTC; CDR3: CASSSSTYGYTF
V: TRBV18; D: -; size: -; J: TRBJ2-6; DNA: TGTGCCAGCTCACCAGAGAAGGGGAACGGTCGTTCTGGGGCCAACGTCCTGACTTTC; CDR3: CASSPEKGNGRSGANVLTF